This T cell receptor beta chain comes out of a study of OX40 agonist ivuxolimab in advanced cancers. Across the study: Patients with hepatocellular carcinoma, melanoma, renal cell or head and neck cancer made up the dose-escalation patients.

This clone was recorded a few times. Its specificity is not known. Study-level results: At 0.1 to 3.0 mg/kg and by week 6, CD4+ and CD8+ T cells in the blood had expanded clonally.

The V gene's germline CDR1 is LNHDA and CDR2 SQIVND (reference sequence). V lost 3 bases and J lost 7; bases outside the gene matches: 6. The CDR3 is 14 residues long. Libraries were prepared by immunoSEQ multiplex PCR; TCRdb keeps only in-frame clonotypes and omits some of them. The sample yields approximately 91,000 clones, around 87% seen once. The genes are TRBV19 and TRBJ2-1; TRBD2 aligns across 7 bases. The source of this sequence is an adult with an advanced solid tumor such as melanoma, head and neck, liver or kidney cancer. This specimen was CD4+ or CD8+ T cells sorted from blood, taken in a trial of the OX40 agonist ivuxolimab. CDR3 nucleotide sequence: TGTGCCAGTAGTATGTTAAGCGGGACGAATGAGCAGTTCTTC. Its translation: CASSMLSGTNEQFF.